The T cell receptor (beta chain) under discussion was sequenced for a study of cytomegalovirus exposure and HLA in healthy donors. The PCR made use of 60 Vbeta and 13 Jbeta primers. Data came from immunoSEQ multiplex PCR; TCRdb stores just in-frame clones and leaves some out. The sample has around 91,000 clones; about 73% are singletons. The CDR3 runs to 16 residues. With 4 bases removed from V and 7 bases from J, the gap between germline ends came to 20 bases. The germline gives CDR1 SGHRS, CDR2 YFSETQ. The clonotype was recovered from a woman aged 40 to 49 in good health and CMV-seropositive. Sequenced sample: PBMCs. The rearrangement joins TRBV5-1 to TRBJ2-2; D possibly corresponds to TRBD2 (6 bases). The CDR3 DNA follows: TGCGCCAGCAGCCGGGGAGGTTTTTCTATAGGCGGGGAGCTGTTTTTT. This gives the protein CASSRGGFSIGGELFF.